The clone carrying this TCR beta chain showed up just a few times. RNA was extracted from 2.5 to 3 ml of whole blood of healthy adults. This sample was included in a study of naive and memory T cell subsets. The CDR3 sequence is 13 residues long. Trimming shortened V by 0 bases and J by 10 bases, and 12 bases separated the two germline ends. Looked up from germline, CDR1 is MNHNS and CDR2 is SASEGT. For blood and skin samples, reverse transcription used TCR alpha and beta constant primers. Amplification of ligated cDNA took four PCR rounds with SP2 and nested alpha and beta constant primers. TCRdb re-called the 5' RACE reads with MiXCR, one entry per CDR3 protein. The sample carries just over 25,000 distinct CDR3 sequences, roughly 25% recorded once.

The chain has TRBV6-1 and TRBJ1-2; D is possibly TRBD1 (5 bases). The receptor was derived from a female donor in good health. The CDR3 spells CASSEAGEGTYTF. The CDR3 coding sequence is TGTGCCAGCAGTGAAGCAGGGGAAGGTACCTACACCTTC.